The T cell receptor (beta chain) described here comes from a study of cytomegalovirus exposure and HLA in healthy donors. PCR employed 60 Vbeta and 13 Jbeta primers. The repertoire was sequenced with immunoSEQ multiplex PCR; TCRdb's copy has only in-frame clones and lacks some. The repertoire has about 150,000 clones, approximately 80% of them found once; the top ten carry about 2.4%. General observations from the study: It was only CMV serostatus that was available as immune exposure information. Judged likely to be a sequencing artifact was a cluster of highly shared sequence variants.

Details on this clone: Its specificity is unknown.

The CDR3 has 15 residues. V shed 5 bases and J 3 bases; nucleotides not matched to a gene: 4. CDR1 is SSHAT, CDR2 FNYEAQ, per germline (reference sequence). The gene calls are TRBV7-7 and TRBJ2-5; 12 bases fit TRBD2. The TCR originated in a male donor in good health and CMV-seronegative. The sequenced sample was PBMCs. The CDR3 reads CASSQGLAGEETQYF. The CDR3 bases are TGTGCCAGCAGCCAGGGACTAGCGGGTGAAGAGACCCAGTACTTC. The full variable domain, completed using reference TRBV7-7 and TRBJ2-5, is GAGVSQSPRYKVTKRGQDVTLRCDPISSHATLYWYQQALGQGPEFLTYFNYEAQPDKSGLPSDRFSAERPEGSISTLTIQRTEQRDSAMYRCASSQGLAGEETQYFGPGTRLLVL.